This T cell receptor beta chain was recorded in a study of blood T cell repertoires in COVID-19. Study-level information: Acute and convalescent COVID-19 samples came from the United States, Italy and Spain. Nucleic acid was either cDNA or gDNA, and it came from T cells, B-cell-depleted T cells, or PBMCs.

Germline V gene lookup returns CDR1 MNHEY and CDR2 SVGAGI. After removal of 5 bases from V and 5 bases from J, the junction contained 7 bases not matched to a gene. The CDR3 sequence is 15 residues long. How the authors handled the data: For nucleated cells, counts were estimated from reference gene primer amplification. Sequencing used immunoSEQ multiplex PCR; TCRdb keeps in-frame clones, though not all of them. That table furnishes V, J and clone size, whereas the DNA furnished D and trimming. The sample gives about 200,000 clones, more than 75% of which show up once; roughly 5.5% is in the top ten.

The genes are TRBV6-5 and TRBJ2-2; 8 bases fit TRBD1. The source material was peripheral blood. The sequence came from a man aged 40-49 years with active or convalescent COVID-19. CDR3 bases: TGTGCCAGCAGTACGGGACAGGTGGGAACCGGGGAGCTGTTTTTT. It is translated as CASSTGQVGTGELFF.